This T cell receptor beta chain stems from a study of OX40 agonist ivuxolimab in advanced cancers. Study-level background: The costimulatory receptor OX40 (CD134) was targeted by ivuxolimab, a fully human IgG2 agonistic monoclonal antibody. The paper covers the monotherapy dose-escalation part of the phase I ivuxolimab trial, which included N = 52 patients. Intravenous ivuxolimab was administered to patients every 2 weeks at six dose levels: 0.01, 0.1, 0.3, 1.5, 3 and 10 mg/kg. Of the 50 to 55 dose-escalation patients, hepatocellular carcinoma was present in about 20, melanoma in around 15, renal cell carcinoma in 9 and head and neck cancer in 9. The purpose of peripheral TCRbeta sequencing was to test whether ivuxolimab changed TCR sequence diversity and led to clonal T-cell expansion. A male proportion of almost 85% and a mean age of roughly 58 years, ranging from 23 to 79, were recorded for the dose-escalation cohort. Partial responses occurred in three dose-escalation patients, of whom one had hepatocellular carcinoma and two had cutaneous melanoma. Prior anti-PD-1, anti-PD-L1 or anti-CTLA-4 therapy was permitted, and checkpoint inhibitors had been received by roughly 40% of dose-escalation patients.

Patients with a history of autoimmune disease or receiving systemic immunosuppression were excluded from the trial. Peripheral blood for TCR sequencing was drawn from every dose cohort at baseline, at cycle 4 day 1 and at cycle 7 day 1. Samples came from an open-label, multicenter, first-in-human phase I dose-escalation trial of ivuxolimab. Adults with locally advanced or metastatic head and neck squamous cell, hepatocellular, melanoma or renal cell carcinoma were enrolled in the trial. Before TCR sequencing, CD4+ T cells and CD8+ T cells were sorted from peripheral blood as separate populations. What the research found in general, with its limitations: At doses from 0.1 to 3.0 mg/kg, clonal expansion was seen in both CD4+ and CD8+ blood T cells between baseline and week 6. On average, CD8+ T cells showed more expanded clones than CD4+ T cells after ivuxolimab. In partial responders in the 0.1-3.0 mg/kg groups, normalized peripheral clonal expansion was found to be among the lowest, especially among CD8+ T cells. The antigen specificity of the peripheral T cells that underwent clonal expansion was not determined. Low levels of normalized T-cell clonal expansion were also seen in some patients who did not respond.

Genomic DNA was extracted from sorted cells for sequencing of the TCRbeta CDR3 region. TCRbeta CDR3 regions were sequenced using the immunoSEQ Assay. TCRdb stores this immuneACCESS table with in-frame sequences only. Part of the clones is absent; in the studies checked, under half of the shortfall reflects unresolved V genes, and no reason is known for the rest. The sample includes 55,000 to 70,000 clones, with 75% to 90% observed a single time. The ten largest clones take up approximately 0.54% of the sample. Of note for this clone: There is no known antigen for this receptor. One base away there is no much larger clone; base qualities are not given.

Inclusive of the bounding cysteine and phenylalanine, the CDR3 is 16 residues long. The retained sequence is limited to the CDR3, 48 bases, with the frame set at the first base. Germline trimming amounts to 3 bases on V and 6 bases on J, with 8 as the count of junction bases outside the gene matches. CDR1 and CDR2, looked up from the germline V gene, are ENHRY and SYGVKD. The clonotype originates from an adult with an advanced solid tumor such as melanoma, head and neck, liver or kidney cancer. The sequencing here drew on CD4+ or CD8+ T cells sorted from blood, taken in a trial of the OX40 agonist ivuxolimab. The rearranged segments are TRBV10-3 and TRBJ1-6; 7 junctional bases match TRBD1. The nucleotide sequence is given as TGTGCCATCAGTGACCCACAGGGGAGAGGTAATTCACCCCTCCACTTT. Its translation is CAISDPQGRGNSPLHF.